This T cell receptor (beta chain) was found in a study of blood T cell repertoires in COVID-19. Seattle patient enrollment occurred during active infection, with longitudinal follow-up thereafter. Trimming removed 3 bases from V and 4 bases from J, with 9 bases in between. The germline gives CDR1 MDHEN, CDR2 SYDVKM. The CDR3 contains 13 residues. Authors' data handling: Amplification of reference gene primers was used by the study to estimate nucleated cell counts. Sequenced by immunoSEQ multiplex PCR; TCRdb stores in-frame clones only, minus some. That table gives V, J and clone size, and the DNA gave D and trimming. The profile shows under 200,000 clones, approximately 81% of them singletons.

This TCR was recovered from a woman in her seventies with COVID-19, enrolled during active disease. The gene calls are TRBV28 and TRBJ1-2; D call uncertain. What was sequenced was peripheral blood. The chain's CDR3 is CASSLAAGYGYTF. The CDR3 region has the DNA TGTGCCAGCAGTTTGGCAGCAGGCTATGGCTACACCTTC.